These 12 T cell receptor beta chains were all obtained from the same sample, sequenced in a study of cytotoxic CD8 clonotypes in ibrutinib-treated CLL. Assay used: immunoSEQ multiplex PCR; TCRdb lists only in-frame clones, some missing. Of under 200,000 clones in the sample, about four fifths were seen once. This sample comprised PBMCs, obtained after 24 months of ibrutinib treatment. Source of these receptors: a human donor with chronic lymphocytic leukemia.

V and J are TRBV5-1 and TRBJ2-2; D gene uncertain. From germline, CDR1 is SGHRS and CDR2 YFSETQ. The CDR3 runs 16 residues. The V gene lost 4 bases and the J gene lost 1 base, with 14 bases spanning the gap. CDR3 in amino acids: CASSPLRALNTGELFF. The CDR3 nucleotides read TGCGCCAGCAGCCCCCTTAGGGCCTTGAACACCGGGGAGCTGTTTTTT. The whole variable domain, remainder taken from reference TRBV5-1 and TRBJ2-2, is KAGVTQTPRYLIKTRGQQVTLSCSPISGHRSVSWYQQTPGQGLQFLFEYFSETQRNKGNFPGRFSGRQFSNSRSEMNVSTLELGDSALYLCASSPLRALNTGELFFGEGSRLTVL.

This clone is labeled medium-sized (0.01 to 0.1%). The chain combines TRBV6-1 with TRBJ2-3; D is ambiguous. This CDR3 is built from 13 residues. V lost 10 bases to trimming and J lost 2 bases, with 13 bases between them. Germline CDR1 is MNHNS and CDR2 is SASEGT. DNA for the CDR3: TGTGCCACCCATAACCCAAACACAGATACGCAGTATTTT. This translates into CATHNPNTDTQYF.

In its sample, this clone was seen a few times. Germline is not matched at one junction end, which may reflect a read error. This sequence joins TRBV5-5 and TRBJ2-7; weak D call: TRBD2 (5 bases). The CDR3 has 13 amino acids. CDR1 and CDR2 from the germline V gene are SGHKS and YYEKEE (reference sequence). The CDR3, as DNA: TGCGCCAGCAGCCAAGTACGGGGCTACGAGCAGTACTTC. Protein sequence: CASSQVRGYEQYF.

This clone occurred once. The chain joins TRBV4-1 to TRBJ1-4; tentatively, D is TRBD1 (6 bases). Germline loops: CDR1 MGHRA, CDR2 YSYEKL. V was clipped by 6 bases and J by 8 bases, with 19 bases between them. The CDR3 sequence is 15 residues long. The CDR3 nucleotides are TGCGCCAGCAGACCAACCTCGAGGCAGGGGGAAAAACTGTTTTTT. This encodes CASRPTSRQGEKLFF.

This chain connects TRBV7-2 to TRBJ1-5; TRBD1 is a possible D gene (6 bases). The CDR3 has 15 residues. With 1 base removed from V and 7 bases from J, the gap between germline ends came to 14 bases. Germline V gene data show CDR1 as SGHTA and CDR2 as FQGNSA. The CDR3 nucleotides read TGTGCCAGCAGCTTAGGAGGGCAGGGGAGCCAGCCCCAGCATTTT. Protein product: CASSLGGQGSQPQHF.

The chain links TRBV30 to TRBJ2-5, with D unresolved. Germline CDR1 reads GTSNPN; CDR2 reads SVGIG (reference sequence). V was pared by 2 bases and J by 0 bases, with 7 bases between. CDR3 length equals 13 residues. CDR3 DNA sequence: TGTGCCTGGAGTTCACGCAACCAAGAGACCCAGTACTTC. It yields the protein CAWSSRNQETQYF.

The chain joins TRBV5-6 to TRBJ1-2; TRBD1 is a possible D gene (6 bases). The ends were cut back, 3 bases at V and 8 bases at J, with 11 bases in the middle. The CDR3 is 12 amino acids. The germline V gene has CDR1 SGHDT and CDR2 YYEEEE. The chain's CDR3 is CASSSEGGGYTF. The CDR3 DNA follows: TGTGCCAGCAGCTCAGAAGGGGGAGGCTACACCTTC.

The chain recombines TRBV18 with TRBJ2-1, with 9 bases that match TRBD2. CDR1 and CDR2 (germline): KGHSH, LQKENI. With 3 bases clipped from V and 1 base from J, the junction kept 4 bases outside the gene matches. The CDR3 is made up of 16 amino acids. The CDR3 bases are TGTGCCAGCTCACCCGCAGCGGGGGGATCCTACAATGAGCAGTTCTTC. Amino acids: CASSPAAGGSYNEQFF. The whole variable domain, filled in from reference TRBV18 and TRBJ2-1, reads NAGVMQNPRHLVRRRGQEARLRCSPMKGHSHVYWYRQLPEEGLKFMVYLQKENIIDESGMPKERFSAEFPKEGPSILRIQQVVRGDSAAYFCASSPAAGGSYNEQFFGPGTRLTVL.

This chain connects TRBV18 to TRBJ1-2; 7 positions agree with TRBD1. The CDR3 has 16 amino acids. V shed 4 bases, J shed 8 bases, and the junction held 16 bases outside the gene matches. CDR1 and CDR2 (germline): KGHSH, LQKENI. The DNA of the CDR3 is TGTGCCAGCTCACGTGAGACAGGGACGGGGGCGAGGGGCTACACCTTC. Protein sequence: CASSRETGTGARGYTF.

V usage is TRBV28 and J usage is TRBJ1-5; weak D call: TRBD1 (5 bases). The ends were cut back, 3 bases at V and 2 bases at J, with 14 bases in the middle. The germline V gene encodes CDR1 MDHEN and CDR2 SYDVKM. The CDR3 spans 16 residues. DNA for the CDR3: TGTGCCAGCAGTTTGGGGGACGGGGCCGGCAATCAGCCCCAGCATTTT. Translation: CASSLGDGAGNQPQHF.

The chain employs TRBV5-4 and TRBJ2-7; unclear D gene. Germline values: CDR1 SGHNT, CDR2 YYREEE (reference sequence). CDR3 length: 15 residues. V dropped 5 bases and J dropped 5 bases, with 20 bases sitting between them. CDR3 nucleotide sequence: TGTGCCAGCAGACCCCCCGGTGGTATCTCTGACGAGCAGTACTTC. Translation: CASRPPGGISDEQYF.

V gene TRBV21-1 combines with J gene TRBJ1-1. TRBV21-1 is noted as a pseudogene. CDR3 length equals 13 residues. The CDR3 here is CASSTGGPTEAFF. The CDR3 nucleotides read TGTGCCAGCAGCACCGGTGGACCCACTGAAGCTTTCTTT.